This is a list of T cell receptor beta chains from one sample in a study of shared clonotypes between healthy human individuals. The protocol was immunoSEQ multiplex PCR, while the TCRdb copy is restricted to in-frame clones and leaves out a portion. Of about 770,000 clones listed, about two thirds are singletons. Material for sequencing was memory CD4+ T cells sorted from blood. These receptors originate from a woman aged 25-40 years in good health. Each CDR3 is given with its conserved first and last residue. The D gene is left open where the match is weak. The listing skips clone size in some rows; elsewhere it reads once, few, many or a size class.

clone_size	v_call	j_call	d_call	cdr3_aa	cdr3_nt
.	TRBV27	TRBJ1-2	.	CASSGDSFGYTF	TGTGCCAGCAGTGGAGACAGCTTTGGCTACACCTTC
once	TRBV5-1	TRBJ2-2	.	CASSFWSPNTGELFF	TGCGCCAGCAGCTTTTGGTCACCTAACACCGGGGAGCTGTTTTTT
.	TRBV6-6	TRBJ2-7	.	CASNSRGRSSYEQYF	TGTGCCAGCAACTCTAGGGGTAGGAGCTCCTACGAGCAGTACTTC
.	TRBV18	TRBJ2-5	TRBD2	CASAVAGGEETQYF	TGTGCCAGCGCAGTAGCGGGAGGGGAAGAGACCCAGTACTTC
.	TRBV15	TRBJ2-5	.	CATSRDVGSETQYF	TGTGCCACCAGCAGAGATGTGGGGTCAGAGACCCAGTACTTC
.	TRBV15	TRBJ2-7	.	CATSRDIESSHLYF	TGTGCCACCAGCAGAGATATAGAATCATCCCATCTATACTTC
many	TRBV5-1	TRBJ2-1	TRBD2	CASSLAGEYNEQFF	TGCGCCAGCAGCCTAGCGGGGGAATACAATGAGCAGTTCTTC
.	TRBV4-2	TRBJ1-1	.	CASSQTGRDTEAFF	TGTGCCAGCAGCCAAACAGGACGGGACACTGAAGCTTTCTTT
many	TRBV2	TRBJ2-2	.	CASSQRASFTGELFF	TGTGCCAGCAGCCAGCGGGCGTCGTTCACCGGGGAGCTGTTTTTT
once	TRBV5-5	TRBJ1-5	.	CASSLQGEGSQPQHF	TGTGCCAGCAGCTTACAGGGCGAGGGTAGTCAGCCCCAGCATTTT
.	TRBV5-4	TRBJ2-3	.	CASSSSGADTQYF	TGTGCCAGCAGCAGTAGTGGCGCAGATACGCAGTATTTT
.	TRBV6-5	TRBJ2-1	TRBD1	CASSGTDGNEQFF	TGTGCCAGCTCCGGGACAGACGGGAATGAGCAGTTCTTC
many	TRBV10-3	TRBJ1-1	.	CAISELRYEAFF	TGTGCCATCAGTGAGTTAAGGTATGAAGCTTTCTTT
.	TRBV7-9	TRBJ1-1	.	CASSWGRFEAFF	TGTGCCAGCAGCTGGGGACGGTTTGAAGCTTTCTTT
once	TRBV28	TRBJ2-3	.	CASSLPPPDTQYF	TGTGCCAGCAGCCTTCCCCCCCCAGATACGCAGTATTTT
.	TRBV7-6	TRBJ2-1	.	CASSAPGPTSAYNEQFF	TGTGCCAGCAGCGCACCGGGACCAACTTCAGCCTACAATGAGCAGTTCTTC
.	TRBV7-2	TRBJ2-7	.	CASSFVYEQYF	TGTGCCAGCAGCTTTGTATACGAGCAGTACTTC
.	TRBV2	TRBJ1-2	.	CASSFAPRQGPVGYTF	TGTGCCAGCAGTTTTGCACCCCGTCAGGGACCGGTTGGCTACACCTTC
.	TRBV25-1	TRBJ2-6	.	CASSEYSRRGANVLTF	TGTGCCAGCAGTGAATATTCCAGGCGTGGGGCCAACGTCCTGACTTTC
few	TRBV7-2	TRBJ1-5	.	CASSSAGGGQPQHF	TGTGCCAGCAGCTCCGCCGGGGGGGGTCAGCCCCAGCATTTT
once	TRBV15	TRBJ2-3	TRBD2	CATSSPGLAGDSDTQYF	TGTGCCACCAGCAGTCCGGGACTAGCGGGAGACTCAGATACGCAGTATTTT
.	TRBV2	TRBJ2-7	TRBD1	CASRLDRGNEQYF	TGTGCCAGCAGGTTGGACAGGGGGAATGAGCAGTACTTC
.	TRBV4-2	TRBJ2-7	.	CASSPLGGLNEQYF	TGTGCCAGCAGCCCCCTCGGGGGGCTCAACGAGCAGTACTTC
.	TRBV28	TRBJ2-2	.	CASSRTGTKTGELFF	TGTGCCAGCAGTCGGACCGGGACCAAGACCGGGGAGCTGTTTTTT
.	TRBV2	TRBJ1-4	.	CASSSQGGGEKLFF	TGTGCCAGCAGTTCTCAGGGTGGAGGTGAAAAACTGTTTTTT
.	TRBV18	TRBJ2-1	TRBD2	CASSPGTSGRGDEQFF	TGTGCCAGCTCGCCCGGGACTAGCGGGAGAGGGGATGAGCAGTTCTTC
many	TRBV6-1	TRBJ2-5	TRBD1	CASSATGGVQTQYF	TGTGCCAGCAGTGCGACAGGGGGAGTACAGACCCAGTACTTC
.	TRBV6-5	TRBJ2-7	TRBD1	CASSWRQGGYEQYF	TGTGCCAGCAGTTGGAGACAGGGGGGCTACGAGCAGTACTTC
.	TRBV18	TRBJ1-1	.	CASSPGDGNTEAFF	TGTGCCAGCTCACCAGGGGATGGGAACACTGAAGCTTTCTTT
.	TRBV7-8	TRBJ1-2	TRBD1	CASSRQGASYGYTF	TGTGCCAGCAGTCGACAGGGGGCCTCTTATGGCTACACCTTC
.	TRBV7-3	TRBJ1-1	.	CASSFQGPTEAFF	TGTGCCAGCAGCTTTCAGGGTCCCACTGAAGCTTTCTTT
.	TRBV2	TRBJ1-1	.	CASSGSGSRNTEAFF	TGTGCCAGCAGTGGCTCGGGTAGTAGGAACACTGAAGCTTTCTTT
.	TRBV5-4	TRBJ2-7	.	CASSLGVGVTDYEQYF	TGTGCCAGCAGCTTGGGGGTTGGAGTAACGGACTACGAGCAGTACTTC
.	TRBV10-1	TRBJ2-1	TRBD1	CASSPEAGQGRNEQFF	TGCGCCAGCAGCCCCGAGGCAGGACAGGGTAGGAATGAGCAGTTCTTC
many	TRBV7-2	TRBJ2-1	TRBD2	CASRWREDNEQFF	TGTGCCAGCAGATGGCGGGAGGACAATGAGCAGTTCTTC
.	TRBV28	TRBJ1-5	.	CASTPGGYNQPQHF	TGTGCCAGCACCCCCGGGGGCTACAATCAGCCCCAGCATTTT
.	TRBV6-1	TRBJ2-1	TRBD1	CASRDRVYEQFF	TGTGCCAGCAGGGACAGGGTCTATGAGCAGTTCTTC
many	TRBV2	TRBJ2-1	TRBD2	CASRARLASNNEQFF	TGTGCCAGCAGGGCTCGACTAGCTTCTAACAATGAGCAGTTCTTC
few	TRBV28	TRBJ1-5	.	CASSLEGYSNQPQHF	TGTGCCAGCAGTTTAGAGGGGTATAGCAATCAGCCCCAGCATTTT
few	TRBV7-6	TRBJ2-1	TRBD2	CASSLVAGGPNEQFF	TGTGCCAGCAGCTTAGTTGCGGGAGGGCCGAATGAGCAGTTCTTC